In this sample, the clone carrying this T cell receptor (beta chain) turned up many times. Its cognate antigen is unknown. The CDR3 length is 14 residues. Trimming shortened V by 0 bases and J by 7 bases, and 13 bases separated the two germline ends. The germline V gene encodes CDR1 SGDLS and CDR2 YYNGEE. Template material for amplifying TCR beta CDR3 regions consisted of RNA transcripts. The study used the HTBI primer set for a first-round RT-PCR of the TCR CDR3. From the multiplex PCR reads, TCRdb called clonotypes with MiXCR, one entry per CDR3 protein. The repertoire holds hundreds of thousands of distinct CDR3 sequences, with approximately 15% as singletons. The data were taken from a study of T cells in Graves' hyperthyroidism and ophthalmopathy. Study-wide findings and caveats: Blood also carried most thyroid clonotypes expanded above 0.001. Ophthalmopathy onset followed model prediction by a median about six months.

Preceding any ophthalmopathy symptoms, the blood sample dates from first hyperthyroidism diagnosis. The PBMCs studied were ones that came from 10 ml fresh peripheral blood. The chain carries TRBV9 and TRBJ1-1; D uncertain. The sequence came from a woman aged 25 to 39 with Graves' hyperthyroidism that later progressed to Graves' ophthalmopathy. Sample: blood. CDR3 bases: TGTGCCAGCAGCGTAGGGGCCGGAGGAAGTGAAGCTTTCTTT. It is translated as CASSVGAGGSEAFF.